What follows describes a single T cell receptor beta chain. This clonotype was counted ten times or more. Its antigen remains undetermined. At one end the junction does not follow the germline gene, possibly because of a read error. These data come from a study of human T cells and chemical hapten exposure (dated by TCRdb to about 2021). With regard to the full study: The libraries were sequenced as a pool, and the TCR yield per sample differed mostly because of small variations in library volumes within the pool. In alopecia patients, the study followed how the peripheral blood TCR repertoire changed in vivo over primary and secondary sensitization to diphenylcyclopropenone (DPC), a hapten. From each blood RNA sample, both TCR alpha and TCR beta chains were sequenced.

The time point label for this specimen denotes: healthy volunteer bleed at 6 weeks. Unfractionated whole blood was collected in Tempus Blood RNA tubes, and total RNA was extracted from that blood. About 5 healthy volunteers were used as TCR sequencing controls and were bled at day 0, 2 weeks and 6 weeks. Library method: RACE. This sample was sequenced with a NextSeq 500. Library preparation attached unique molecular identifiers to individual cDNA molecules for quantitative, reproducible TCR counting. The original pipeline was this. Samples had a median of about 90,000 TCRs, with a range from roughly 20,000 to 690,600. The Decombinator software suite was used to annotate V, J and CDR3 in the TCR reads. For PS versus PT1 abundance plots, all samples were subsampled to the same number of TCRs (28,000). TCRs were defined as expanded if absent before sensitization and observed at least eight times at the 2-week time point. In TCRdb, the public reads were trimmed at Q25 with fastp and aligned with MiXCR, with productive beta chains retained. All rows with the same CDR3 protein become a single entry with the most common DNA and genes. These V and J calls derive from TCRdb rather than the authors' analysis. The sample table shows 60,000 to 90,000 distinct CDR3 sequences, and 8.5% to 9.5% are seen once. The biggest ten clones account for about 1.5% of the sample.

The study at large found these results: After repeated subsampling, the strength of the expansion versus patch-test correlation and the threshold at which it became significant changed. DPC sensitization did not change how many TCRs were above 1 in 1000 frequency, and no evidence was found of alterations in global repertoire structure.

The CDR3 covers 12 residues, taking in both the cysteine and the phenylalanine. The only DNA kept is the CDR3, 36 bases in frame from the first base. Via the germline V gene, CDR1 is SGHTA and CDR2 FQGTGA. Here the chain combines TRBV7-3 and TRBJ1-1, with the D gene not clear enough to name. The specimen sequenced was whole blood. This TCR came from a female donor in good health. Some clones in this sample may be carry-over from other donors' samples. The base sequence is TGTGCAAGCAGCATCGGTCAGAATGAAGCTTTCTTT. Its amino acids are CASSIGQNEAFF.